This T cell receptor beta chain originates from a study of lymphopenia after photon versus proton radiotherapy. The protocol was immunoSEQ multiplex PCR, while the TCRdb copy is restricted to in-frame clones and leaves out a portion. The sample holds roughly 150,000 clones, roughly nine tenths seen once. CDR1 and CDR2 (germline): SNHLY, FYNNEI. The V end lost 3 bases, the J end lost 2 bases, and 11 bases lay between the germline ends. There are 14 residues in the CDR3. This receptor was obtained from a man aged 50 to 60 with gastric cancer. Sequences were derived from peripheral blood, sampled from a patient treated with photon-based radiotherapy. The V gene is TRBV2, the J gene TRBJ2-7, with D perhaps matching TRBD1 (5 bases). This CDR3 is CASSEQGGTYEQYF. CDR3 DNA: TGTGCCAGCAGTGAGCAGGGCGGAACCTACGAGCAGTACTTC.